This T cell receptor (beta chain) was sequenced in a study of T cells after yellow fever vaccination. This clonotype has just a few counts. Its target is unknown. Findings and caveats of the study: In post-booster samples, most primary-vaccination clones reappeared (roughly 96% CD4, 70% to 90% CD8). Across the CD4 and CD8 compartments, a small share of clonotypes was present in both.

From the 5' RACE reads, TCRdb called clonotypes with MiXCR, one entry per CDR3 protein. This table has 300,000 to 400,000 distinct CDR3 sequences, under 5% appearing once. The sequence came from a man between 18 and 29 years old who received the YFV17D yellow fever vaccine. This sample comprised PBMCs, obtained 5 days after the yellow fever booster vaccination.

CDR3 sequence (DNA): TGTGCCATCAGTGGTATAGGAGCGGCTAGCACAGATACGCAGTATTTT. Amino acid sequence: CAISGIGAASTDTQYF. The rearrangement links TRBV10-3 to TRBJ2-3; possibly TRBD2 for D (5 bases). Per the germline V gene, CDR1 is ENHRY and CDR2 is SYGVKD. The CDR3 has 16 amino acids. Trimming took off 4 bases at V and 0 bases at J, with 14 bases between the two ends.